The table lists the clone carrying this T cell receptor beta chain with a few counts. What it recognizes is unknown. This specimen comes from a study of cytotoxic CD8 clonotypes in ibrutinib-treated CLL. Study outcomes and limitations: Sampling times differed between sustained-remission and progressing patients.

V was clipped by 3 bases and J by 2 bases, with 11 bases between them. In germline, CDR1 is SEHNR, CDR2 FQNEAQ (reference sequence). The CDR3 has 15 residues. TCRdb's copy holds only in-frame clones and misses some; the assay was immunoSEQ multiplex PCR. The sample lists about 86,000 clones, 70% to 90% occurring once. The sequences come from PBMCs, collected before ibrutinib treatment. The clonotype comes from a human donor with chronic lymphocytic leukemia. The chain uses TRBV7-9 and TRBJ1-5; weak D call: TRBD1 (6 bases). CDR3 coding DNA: TGTGCCAGCAGCTTGGGGGGCTCGGGCAATCAGCCCCAGCATTTT. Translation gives CASSLGGSGNQPQHF.